Shown below are 20 T cell receptor beta chains from a single sample sequenced in a study of blood T cells in healthy people across ages. A second PCR, run for about 7 to 11 cycles, used a sample-barcoded 5' primer plus a J-beta primer mix. TCRdb recomputed calls from the 5' RACE reads with MiXCR, one row per CDR3 protein. The sample includes about 1.4 million distinct CDR3 sequences, approximately 59% of them seen just once. Sequencing was done on a sample of blood. These receptors all come from a man between 18 and 29 years old in good health.

J is TRBJ2-3 and V is TRBV2; TRBD1 or TRBD2 may be the D gene (5 bases each). CDR3 length: 18 amino acids. The germline V and J ends were trimmed by 7 bases and 1 base, with 24 bases remaining between them. Germline lookup yields CDR1 SNHLY and CDR2 FYNNEI. The CDR3 is CASKGRVAKLRGTDTQYF. The CDR3 DNA reads TGTGCCAGCAAGGGCAGGGTTGCCAAGCTGAGGGGCACAGATACGCAGTATTTT.

This rearrangement joins TRBV29-1 to TRBJ2-3, with unresolved D. The CDR3 length is 14 residues. V lost 7 bases to trimming and J lost 3 bases, with 17 bases between them. Germline CDR1 is SQVTM and CDR2 is ANQGSEA. The CDR3 protein is CSAPSPHTTDTQYF. The CDR3 coding sequence is TGCAGCGCTCCTAGTCCCCACACGACAGATACGCAGTATTTT.

This clonotype was seen only a few times. The genes are TRBV6-2 or TRBV6-3 and TRBJ1-1; no clear D. This CDR3 is built from 12 residues. The germline V gene has CDR1 MNHEY and CDR2 SVGEGT. V lost 6 bases to trimming and J lost 12 bases, with 17 bases between them. CDR3 nucleotides: TGTGCCAGCAGACTGCTTGGCAGCCATCCTTTCTTT. Its protein is CASRLLGSHPFF.

This clonotype occurred once. This rearrangement joins TRBV6-5 to TRBJ2-1, with 7 nucleotides matching TRBD1. The CDR3 consists of 16 residues. After removal of 7 bases from V and 0 bases from J, the junction contained 9 bases not matched to a gene. Germline lookup yields CDR1 MNHEY and CDR2 SVGAGI. CDR3 protein: CASMTLSGGSYNEQFF. Written as DNA, the CDR3 is TGTGCCAGCATGACCCTTTCAGGGGGCTCCTACAATGAGCAGTTCTTC.

CDR3 coding DNA: TGTGCCAGCAGTTACGAGGGGGCGAGAGCTTTCTTT. Translating it yields CASSYEGARAFF. The chain is built from TRBV6-2 or TRBV6-3 and TRBJ1-1; 7 bases map to TRBD1. J was trimmed by 10 bases and V by 2 bases; bases with no gene match: 4. Per germline, CDR1 MNHEY and CDR2 SVGEGT. The CDR3 has 12 amino acids.

The rearrangement uses TRBV6-1 and TRBJ1-5; D remains unclear. Trimming took off 2 bases at V and 0 bases at J, with 11 bases between the two ends. Looked up from germline, CDR1 is MNHNS and CDR2 is SASEGT. This CDR3 comprises 16 residues. The CDR3 spells CASSESRWNSNQPQHF. The CDR3 nucleotides read TGTGCCAGCAGTGAATCGCGGTGGAATAGCAATCAGCCCCAGCATTTT.

This clonotype was seen a few times. The chain employs TRBV20-1 and TRBJ2-1, with 11 bases matching TRBD2. The V and J ends lost 0 bases and 8 bases, in that order; junction bases with no gene match: 15. CDR3 length: 18 residues. Germline lookup yields CDR1 DFQATT and CDR2 SNEGSKA (reference sequence). In nucleotides, the CDR3 is TGCAGTGCTAGAGACCCGGAATTAGCGGGAGGGCCCTTGGATGAGCAGTTCTTC. Translated, it gives CSARDPELAGGPLDEQFF.

This sequence joins TRBV4-1 and TRBJ2-5; D call uncertain. This CDR3 region has 12 residues. Trimming shortened V by 5 bases and J by 1 base, and 5 bases separated the two germline ends. Germline CDR1 MGHRA, CDR2 YSYEKL. This chain's CDR3 is CASSDTQETQYF. In nucleotides, the CDR3 is TGCGCCAGCAGCGACACCCAAGAGACCCAGTACTTC.

The gene calls are TRBV4-3 and TRBJ2-1; 7 bases align to TRBD2. Unmatched junction bases numbered 8, after V lost 1 base and J lost 5 bases. The CDR3 extends over 16 amino acids. Germline V gene lookup returns CDR1 LGHNA and CDR2 YSLEER. The CDR3 region has the DNA TGCGCCAGCAGCCAAGTTTCGGGGGGTTTTGACAATGAGCAGTTCTTC. Translated, it gives CASSQVSGGFDNEQFF.

This clonotype was observed a few times. The chain couples TRBV18 to TRBJ2-5; a possible D gene is TRBD1 (5 bases). Germline CDR1 is KGHSH and CDR2 is LQKENI. This CDR3 is 14 amino acids long. V was pared by 3 bases and J by 2 bases, with 10 bases between. DNA of the CDR3: TGTGCCAGCTCACCCGGACACGAGCAAGAGACCCAGTACTTC. Translating gives CASSPGHEQETQYF.

The V gene is TRBV5-1, the J gene TRBJ2-6, with 8 bases lining up with TRBD1. J lost 0 bases, V lost 4 bases, and 9 bases had no gene match. Looked up from germline, CDR1 is SGHRS and CDR2 is YFSETQ. The CDR3 covers 18 residues. CDR3 region: CASSRRGQVPSGANVLTF. CDR3 coding DNA: TGCGCCAGCAGCCGGCGGGGACAGGTTCCCTCTGGGGCCAACGTCCTGACTTTC.

This chain links TRBV11-2 with TRBJ2-3, with a tentative D call TRBD2 (7 bases). Trimming took off 5 bases at V and 5 bases at J, with 17 bases between the two ends. The CDR3 totals 15 residues. The germline V gene encodes CDR1 SGHAT and CDR2 FQNNGV. CDR3 nucleotide sequence: TGTGCCAGCAGCACCCGGGGAAGGGGGGGAGATACGCAGTATTTT. This gives the protein CASSTRGRGGDTQYF.

The rearrangement uses TRBV10-3 and TRBJ1-6, with a weak D call TRBD1 (6 bases). The CDR3 length is 16 residues. The germline CDR1 and CDR2 sequences are ENHRY and SYGVKD. Trimming removed 5 bases at V and 0 bases at J, with 11 bases between. The CDR3 DNA is TGTGCCATCAGTAGACAGGATAGCTCCTATAATTCACCCCTCCACTTT. Protein: CAISRQDSSYNSPLHF.

The chain joins TRBV6-2 or TRBV6-3 to TRBJ2-5; no clear D. The CDR3 sequence is 15 residues long. Trimming took 3 bases from V and 1 from J, leaving 12 bases between them. CDR1 and CDR2 (germline): MNHEY, SVGEGT. This CDR3 reads CASSYLGGLQETQYF. DNA for the CDR3: TGTGCCAGCAGTTATTTGGGCGGCCTCCAAGAGACCCAGTACTTC.

Only one count was recorded for this clonotype. The gene calls are TRBV4-1 and TRBJ1-5; no firm D call. Per the germline V gene, CDR1 is MGHRA and CDR2 is YSYEKL. V lost 0 bases, J lost 11 bases, and 11 bases lay in between. This CDR3 contains 13 residues. The CDR3: CASSQDPGGAQHF. The CDR3 coding sequence is TGCGCCAGCAGCCAAGATCCCGGTGGGGCCCAGCATTTT.

This clonotype has more than one count but fewer than ten. The chain links TRBV7-9 to TRBJ1-1; D is unresolved. This CDR3 is built from 13 residues. The V and J ends lost 7 bases and 2 bases respectively, with 11 bases between them. The germline CDR1 and CDR2 sequences are SEHNR and FQNEAQ (reference sequence). This CDR3 is CASTRTENTEAFF. DNA for the CDR3: TGTGCCAGCACCCGGACGGAAAACACTGAAGCTTTCTTT.

The chain recombines TRBV28 with TRBJ2-3; D not certain. V was pared by 5 bases and J by 0 bases, with 12 bases between. The CDR3 sequence is 15 residues long. The germline V gene has CDR1 MDHEN and CDR2 SYDVKM. Here the CDR3 reads CASSLGYTSTDTQYF. CDR3 bases: TGTGCCAGCAGTCTAGGATATACTAGCACAGATACGCAGTATTTT.

The sample holds a few counts of this clonotype. The chain recombines TRBV10-2 with TRBJ2-3, with TRBD2 identical over 7 bases. The germline V gene encodes CDR1 WSHSY and CDR2 SAAADI. V gave up 4 bases and J gave up 4 bases; unmatched junction bases: 5. The CDR3 is 14 residues long. The CDR3 nucleotides are TGCGCCAGCAGTGGGACTAGTCTAGCAGATACGCAGTATTTT. Its protein product is CASSGTSLADTQYF.

The chain uses TRBV24-1 and TRBJ2-7, with D perhaps matching TRBD2 (5 bases). The J call is in doubt because the DNA end fits TRBJ2-4 better. The CDR3 contains 13 residues. Germline V gene data show CDR1 as KGHDR and CDR2 as SFDVKD. The CDR3: CATTGLAKNIQYF. DNA for the CDR3: TGTGCCACCACGGGGTTAGCCAAAAACATTCAGTACTTC.

CDR3 sequence (DNA): TGTGCCAGCAATCTCACCGGGGGCAGCAATCAGCCCCAGCATTTT. Its protein is CASNLTGGSNQPQHF. J is TRBJ1-5 and V is TRBV28; tentative D call: TRBD1 (6 bases). V was shortened by 7 bases and J by 1 base, with 14 bases between the two germline ends. There are 15 residues in the CDR3. From germline, CDR1 is MDHEN and CDR2 SYDVKM.